This T cell receptor (beta chain) comes out of a study of early T cells in non-severe SARS-CoV-2 infection. Looking at the study overall: RNA in bulk from unsorted whole blood was sequenced, and chains were unpaired. Broader study findings: CD4 and private specificities were missed by VDJdb matching, which favored anti-spike CD8 responses.

Comment on this clonotype: The antigen remains unidentified.

Individual cDNA molecules received unique molecular identifiers during library preparation. TCRdb called the 5' RACE reads again in MiXCR, with one record for every CDR3 protein. The table includes tens of thousands of distinct CDR3 sequences, roughly 5.3% detected once. This CDR3 region has 15 residues. The V end lost 5 bases, the J end lost 2 bases, and 17 bases lay between the germline ends. Germline loops: CDR1 SGHKS, CDR2 YYEKEE (reference sequence). This sequence was found in an adult who was a healthcare worker with PCR-confirmed SARS-CoV-2 infection or an uninfected control (not recorded which). The rearrangement uses TRBV5-5 and TRBJ2-7; a possible D gene is TRBD2 (6 bases). The specimen was whole blood. DNA for the CDR3: TGTGCCAGCAGTTTCAGACTAGTTATCCCCTACGAGCAGTACTTC. It codes for CASSFRLVIPYEQYF.